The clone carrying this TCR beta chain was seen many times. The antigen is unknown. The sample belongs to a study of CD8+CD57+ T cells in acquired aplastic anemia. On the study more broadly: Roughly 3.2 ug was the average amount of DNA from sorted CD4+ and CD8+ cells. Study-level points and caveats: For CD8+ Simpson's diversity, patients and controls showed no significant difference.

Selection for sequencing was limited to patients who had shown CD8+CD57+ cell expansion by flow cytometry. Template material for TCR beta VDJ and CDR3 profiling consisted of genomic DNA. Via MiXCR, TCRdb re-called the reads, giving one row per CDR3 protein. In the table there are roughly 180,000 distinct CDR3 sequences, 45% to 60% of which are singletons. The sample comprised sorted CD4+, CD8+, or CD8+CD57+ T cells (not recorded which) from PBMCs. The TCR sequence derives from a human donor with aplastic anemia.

DNA for the CDR3: TGTGCCAGCAGCACCCTCTCGGGCAAGCAGTACTTC. Translating gives CASSTLSGKQYF. The V gene is TRBV12-3 or TRBV12-4, the J gene TRBJ2-7; no clear D. Trimming pared 6 bases from V and 8 bases from J, leaving 14 bases between. CDR3 size: 12 residues.